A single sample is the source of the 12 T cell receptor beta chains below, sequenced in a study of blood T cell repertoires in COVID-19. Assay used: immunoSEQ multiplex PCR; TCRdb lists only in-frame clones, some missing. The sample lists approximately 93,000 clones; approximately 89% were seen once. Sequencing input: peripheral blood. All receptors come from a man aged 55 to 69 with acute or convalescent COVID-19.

The CDR3 sequence: CASSISDSPTYEQYF. The CDR3 nucleotides read TGTGCCAGCAGCATTTCGGACAGCCCTACCTACGAGCAGTACTTC. The chain is built from TRBV7-9 and TRBJ2-7, with D possibly TRBD1 on 6 matching bases. Trimming shortened V by 5 bases and J by 2 bases, and 16 bases separated the two germline ends. This CDR3 region has 15 residues. The germline CDR1 and CDR2 sequences are SEHNR and FQNEAQ (reference sequence). The whole variable domain, filled in from reference TRBV7-9 and TRBJ2-7, reads DTGVSQNPRHKITKRGQNVTFRCDPISEHNRLYWYRQTLGQGPEFLTYFQNEAQLEKSRLLSDRFSAERPKGSFSTLEIQRTEQGDSAMYLCASSISDSPTYEQYFGPGTRLTVT.

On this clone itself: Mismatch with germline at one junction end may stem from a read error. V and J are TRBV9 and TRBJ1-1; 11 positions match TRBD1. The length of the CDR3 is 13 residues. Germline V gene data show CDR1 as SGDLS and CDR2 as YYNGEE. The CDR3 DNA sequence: TGTGCCAGCAGCGTAGGGACAGGGGGCGGCGTGGTCTTT. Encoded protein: CASSVGTGGGVVF. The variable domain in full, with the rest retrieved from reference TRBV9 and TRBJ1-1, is DSGVTQTPKHLITATGQRVTLRCSPRSGDLSVYWYQQSLDQGLQFLIQYYNGEERAKGNILERFSAQQFPDLHSELNLSSLELGDSALYFCASSVGTGGGVVFGQGTRLTVV.

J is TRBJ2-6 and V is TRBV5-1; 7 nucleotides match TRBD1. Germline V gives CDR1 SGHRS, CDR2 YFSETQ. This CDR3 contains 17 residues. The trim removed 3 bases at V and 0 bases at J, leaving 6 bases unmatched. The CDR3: CASSSGTVISGANVLTF. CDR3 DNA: TGCGCCAGCAGCTCCGGGACAGTCATCTCTGGGGCCAACGTCCTGACTTTC.

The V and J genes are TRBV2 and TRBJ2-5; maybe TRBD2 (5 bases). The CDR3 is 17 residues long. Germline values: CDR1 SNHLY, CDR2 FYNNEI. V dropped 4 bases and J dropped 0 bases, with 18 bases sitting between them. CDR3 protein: CASSAEGGVVYQETQYF. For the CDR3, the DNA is TGTGCCAGCAGTGCCGAGGGTGGGGTGGTTTACCAAGAGACCCAGTACTTC.

CDR3 amino acids: CASSYGLAGVNGELFF. CDR3 coding DNA: TGTGCCAGCAGTTATGGACTAGCGGGAGTTAACGGGGAGCTGTTTTTT. The chain couples TRBV6-5 to TRBJ2-2, with 13 bases matching TRBD2. Germline V gene sequence: CDR1 MNHEY, CDR2 SVGAGI. The CDR3 contains 16 residues. Unmatched junction bases numbered 5, after V lost 3 bases and J lost 7 bases.

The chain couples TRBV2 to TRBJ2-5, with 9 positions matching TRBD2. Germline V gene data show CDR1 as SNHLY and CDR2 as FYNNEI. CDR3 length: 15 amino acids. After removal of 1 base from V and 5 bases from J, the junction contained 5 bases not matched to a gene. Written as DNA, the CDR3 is TGTGCCAGCAGTGAAGGTGCGGGAGGGCGGGAGACCCAGTACTTC. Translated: CASSEGAGGRETQYF.

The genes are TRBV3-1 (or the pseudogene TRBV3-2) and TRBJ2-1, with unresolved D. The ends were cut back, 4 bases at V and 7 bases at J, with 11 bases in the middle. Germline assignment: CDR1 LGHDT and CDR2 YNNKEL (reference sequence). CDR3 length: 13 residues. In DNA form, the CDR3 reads TGTGCCAGCAGCCGGGCCTCTCAAAATGAGCAGTTCTTC. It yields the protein CASSRASQNEQFF.

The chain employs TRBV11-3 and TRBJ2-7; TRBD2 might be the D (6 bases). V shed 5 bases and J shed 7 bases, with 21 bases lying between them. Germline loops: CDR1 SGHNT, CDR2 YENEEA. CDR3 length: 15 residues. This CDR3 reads CASSPTGTLAGEQYF. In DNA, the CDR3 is TGTGCCAGCAGCCCTACCGGGACTCTGGCAGGAGAGCAGTACTTC.

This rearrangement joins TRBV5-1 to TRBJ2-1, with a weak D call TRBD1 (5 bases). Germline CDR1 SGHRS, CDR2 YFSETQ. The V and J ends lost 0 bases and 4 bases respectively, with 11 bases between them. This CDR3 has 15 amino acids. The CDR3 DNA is TGCGCCAGCAGCTTGGGGCAGGGTCTATACAATGAGCAGTTCTTC. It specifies CASSLGQGLYNEQFF.

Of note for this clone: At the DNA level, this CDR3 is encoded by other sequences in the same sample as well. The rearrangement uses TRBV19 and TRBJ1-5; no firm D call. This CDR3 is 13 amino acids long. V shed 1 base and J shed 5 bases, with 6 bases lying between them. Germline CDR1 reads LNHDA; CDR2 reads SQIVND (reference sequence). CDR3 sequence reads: CASSIVADQPQHF. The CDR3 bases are TGTGCCAGTAGTATAGTGGCAGATCAGCCCCAGCATTTT.

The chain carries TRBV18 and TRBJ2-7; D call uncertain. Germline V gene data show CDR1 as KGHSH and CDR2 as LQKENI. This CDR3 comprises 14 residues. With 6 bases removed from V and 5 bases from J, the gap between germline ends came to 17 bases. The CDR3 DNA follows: TGTGCCAGCTCTCTAACCTACCCTAGTGACGAGCAGTACTTC. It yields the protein CASSLTYPSDEQYF.

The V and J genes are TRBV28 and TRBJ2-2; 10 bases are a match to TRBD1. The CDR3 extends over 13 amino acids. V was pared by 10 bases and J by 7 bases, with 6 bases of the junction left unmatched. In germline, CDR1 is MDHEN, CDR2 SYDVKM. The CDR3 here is CATDRGVSGELFF. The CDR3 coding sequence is TGTGCCACGGACAGGGGGGTAAGCGGGGAGCTGTTTTTT.